This T cell receptor beta chain was observed in a study of T-cell memory formation after mild COVID-19. Regarding the study as a whole: The appearance of some responding clones in pre-infection memory suggested that cross-reactive memory joined. There was a balanced CD4/CD8 profile in clones contracting day 15 to 85, and later expanders leaned CD4+. For second-wave clones that peaked at day 37, SARS-CoV-2 specificity went unverified.

TCRdb passed the 5' RACE reads through MiXCR, listing each CDR3 protein once. This sample has more than 250,000 distinct CDR3 sequences, with 18% found just once. Points on this clonotype: What it recognizes is unknown.

J lost 5 bases, V lost 5 bases, and 19 bases had no gene match. This CDR3 is 17 amino acids long. From germline, CDR1 is DFQATT and CDR2 SNEGSKA (reference sequence). The TCR comes from a man younger than 30 who had mild COVID-19 (a few samples of this study predate the infection). Cell type and time point are not known. The rearrangement uses TRBV20-1 and TRBJ2-7; TRBD1 matches at 9 bases. Source material: PBMCs or a T cell subset sorted from them (not recorded which). CDR3: CSAGVPGQGSLRDEQYF. CDR3 nucleotide sequence: TGCAGTGCTGGAGTCCCGGGACAGGGTTCTCTTAGGGACGAGCAGTACTTC.